This is a list of T cell receptor beta chains from one sample in a study of early T cells in non-severe SARS-CoV-2 infection. TCRdb reanalysed the 5' RACE reads using MiXCR and keeps one entry per CDR3 protein. The profile shows roughly 33,000 distinct CDR3 sequences, more than 4.5% of them singletons. The sequenced material came from whole blood. All receptors derive from an adult who was a healthcare worker with PCR-confirmed SARS-CoV-2 infection or an uninfected control (not recorded which). CDR3s leave out the opening cysteine and the closing phenylalanine or tryptophan. The order of the fields is J gene, V gene, CDR3 protein.

TRBJ1-5 TRBV15 ATSRDGPAHNQPQH
TRBJ2-3 TRBV29-1 SAPGDSYTDTQY
TRBJ2-5 TRBV18 ASSPPQETQY
TRBJ2-5 TRBV5-4 ASSLDSLADAETQY
TRBJ1-1 TRBV7-6 ASSLMGNTEAF
TRBJ2-5 TRBV11-2 ASSLGPQETQY
TRBJ2-5 TRBV3-1 ASSQGGQETQY
TRBJ2-3 TRBV7-8 ASSLQAGPGTDTQY
TRBJ2-6 TRBV6-2/TRBV6-3 ASRRGVGLATGANVLT
TRBJ2-4 TRBV12-3/TRBV12-4 ASSPGTTILPD
TRBJ2-5 TRBV10-1 ASSETAGEGKTQY
TRBJ2-1 TRBV27 ASSLVDSLHEQF
TRBJ2-3 TRBV5-4 ASSLRTSGASTDTQY
TRBJ2-3 TRBV11-2 ASTSGSRATDTQY
TRBJ2-1 TRBV6-1 ASSGSGARDYNEQF
TRBJ2-5 TRBV18 ASSPGDRETQY
TRBJ1-1 TRBV7-9 ASSLAGMEGAEAF